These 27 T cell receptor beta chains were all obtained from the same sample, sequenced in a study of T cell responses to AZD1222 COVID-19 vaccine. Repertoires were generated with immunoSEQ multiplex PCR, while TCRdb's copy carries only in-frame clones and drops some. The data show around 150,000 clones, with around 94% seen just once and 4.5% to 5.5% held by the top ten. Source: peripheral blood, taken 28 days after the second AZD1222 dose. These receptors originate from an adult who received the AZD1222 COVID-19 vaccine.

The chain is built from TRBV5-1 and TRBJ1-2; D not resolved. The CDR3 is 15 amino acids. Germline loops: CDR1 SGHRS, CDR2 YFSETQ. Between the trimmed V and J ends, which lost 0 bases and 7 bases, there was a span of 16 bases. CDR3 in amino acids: CASSLGSSERSGYTF. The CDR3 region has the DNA TGCGCCAGCAGCTTGGGATCAAGCGAAAGAAGTGGCTACACCTTC.

The chain's CDR3 is CASSDGGTNEKLFF. The CDR3 nucleotides read TGTGCCAGCAGTGACGGAGGGACTAATGAAAAACTGTTTTTT. The rearrangement uses TRBV2 and TRBJ1-4; D gene ambiguous. CDR1 is SNHLY and CDR2 is FYNNEI in the germline V gene. V dropped 3 bases and J dropped 2 bases, with 7 bases sitting between them. The CDR3 consists of 14 residues.

In DNA form, the CDR3 reads TGTGCCAGCAGCTTGTGGGGGACGTCCAGCTCCTACGAGCAGTACTTC. Encoded protein: CASSLWGTSSSYEQYF. This chain links TRBV5-4 with TRBJ2-7; D could derive from TRBD1 or TRBD2 (5 bases each). CDR3 size: 16 residues. V was clipped by 1 base and J by 0 bases, with 14 bases between them. Germline V CDR1 and CDR2: SGHNT, YYREEE (reference sequence).

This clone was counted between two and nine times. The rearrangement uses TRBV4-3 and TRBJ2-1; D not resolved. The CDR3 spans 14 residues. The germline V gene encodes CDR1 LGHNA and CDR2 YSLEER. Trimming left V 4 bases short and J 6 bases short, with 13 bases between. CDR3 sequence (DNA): TGCGCCAGCAGCCCGTTACTCGACACCAATGAGCAGTTCTTC. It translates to CASSPLLDTNEQFF.

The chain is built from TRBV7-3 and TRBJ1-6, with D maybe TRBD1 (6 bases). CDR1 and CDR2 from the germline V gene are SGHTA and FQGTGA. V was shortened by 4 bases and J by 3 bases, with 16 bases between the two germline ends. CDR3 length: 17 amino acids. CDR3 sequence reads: CASSSSRTEYYNSPLHF. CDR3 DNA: TGTGCCAGCAGCTCTTCAAGGACAGAATACTATAATTCACCCCTCCACTTT. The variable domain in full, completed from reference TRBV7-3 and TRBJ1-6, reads GAGVSQTPSNKVTEKGKYVELRCDPISGHTALYWYRQSLGQGPEFLIYFQGTGAADDSGLPNDRFFAVRPEGSVSTLKIQRTERGDSAVYLCASSSSRTEYYNSPLHFGNGTRLTVT.

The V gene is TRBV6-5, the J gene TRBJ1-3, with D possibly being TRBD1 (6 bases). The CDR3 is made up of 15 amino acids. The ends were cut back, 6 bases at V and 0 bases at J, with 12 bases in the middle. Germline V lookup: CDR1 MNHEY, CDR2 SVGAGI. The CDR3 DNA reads TGTGCCAGCAGCCCGGAGGGACACTCTGGAAACACCATATATTTT. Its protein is CASSPEGHSGNTIYF.

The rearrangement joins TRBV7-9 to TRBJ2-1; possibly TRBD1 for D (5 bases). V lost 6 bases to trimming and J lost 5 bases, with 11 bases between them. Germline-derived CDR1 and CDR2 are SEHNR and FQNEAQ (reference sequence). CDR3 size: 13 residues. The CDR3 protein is CASRGPWHNEQFF. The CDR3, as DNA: TGTGCCAGCAGGGGGCCTTGGCACAATGAGCAGTTCTTC.

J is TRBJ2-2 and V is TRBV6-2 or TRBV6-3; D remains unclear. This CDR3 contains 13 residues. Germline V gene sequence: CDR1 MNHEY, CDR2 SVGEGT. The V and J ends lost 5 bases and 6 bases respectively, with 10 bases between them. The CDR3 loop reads CASSPLWAGELFF. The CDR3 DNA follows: TGTGCCAGCAGTCCCCTCTGGGCCGGGGAGCTGTTTTTT.

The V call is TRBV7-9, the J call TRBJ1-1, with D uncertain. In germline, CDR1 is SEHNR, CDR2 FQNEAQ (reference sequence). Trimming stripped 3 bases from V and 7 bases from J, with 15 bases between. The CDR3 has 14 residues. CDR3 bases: TGTGCCAGCAGCTTTGAGGACCGACTAAGTGAAGCTTTCTTT. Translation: CASSFEDRLSEAFF.

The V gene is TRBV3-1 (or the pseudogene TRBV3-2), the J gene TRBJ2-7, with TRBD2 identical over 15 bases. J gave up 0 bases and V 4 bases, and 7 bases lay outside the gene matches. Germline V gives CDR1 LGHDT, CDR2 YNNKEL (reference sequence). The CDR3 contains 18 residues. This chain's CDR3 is CASSPGLAGGPSSYEQYF. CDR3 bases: TGTGCCAGCAGCCCGGGACTAGCGGGAGGACCAAGCTCCTACGAGCAGTACTTC.

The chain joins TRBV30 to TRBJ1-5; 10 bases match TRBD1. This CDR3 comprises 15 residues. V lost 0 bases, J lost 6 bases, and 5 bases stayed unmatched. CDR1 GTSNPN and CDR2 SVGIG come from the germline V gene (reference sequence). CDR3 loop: CAWSVLDRGSQPQHF. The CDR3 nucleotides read TGTGCCTGGAGTGTCCTGGACAGGGGGTCTCAGCCCCAGCATTTT.

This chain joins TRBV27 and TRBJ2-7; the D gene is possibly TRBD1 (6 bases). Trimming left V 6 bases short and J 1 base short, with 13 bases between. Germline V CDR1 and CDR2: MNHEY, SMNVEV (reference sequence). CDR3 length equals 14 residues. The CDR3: CASRIRTGSYEQYF. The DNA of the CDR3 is TGTGCCAGCAGAATACGCACAGGGTCCTACGAGCAGTACTTC.

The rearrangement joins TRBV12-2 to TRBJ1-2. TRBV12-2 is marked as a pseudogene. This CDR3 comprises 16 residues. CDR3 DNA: TGTGCAAGTCGCTTAGCAAACAGGAGGAGGTACTATGGCTACACCTTC. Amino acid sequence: CASRLANRRRYYGYTF.

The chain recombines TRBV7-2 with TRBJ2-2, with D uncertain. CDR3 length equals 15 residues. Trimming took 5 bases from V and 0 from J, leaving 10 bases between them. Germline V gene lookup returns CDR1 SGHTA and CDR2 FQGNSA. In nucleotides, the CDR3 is TGTGCCAGCAGCAAATCATCCGCGAACACCGGGGAGCTGTTTTTT. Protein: CASSKSSANTGELFF.

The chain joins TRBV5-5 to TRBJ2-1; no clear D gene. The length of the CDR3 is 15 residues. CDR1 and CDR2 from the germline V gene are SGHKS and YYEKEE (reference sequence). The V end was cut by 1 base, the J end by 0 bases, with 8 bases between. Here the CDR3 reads CASSLSVSSYNEQFF. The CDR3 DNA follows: TGTGCCAGCAGCTTGTCGGTTAGCTCCTACAATGAGCAGTTCTTC. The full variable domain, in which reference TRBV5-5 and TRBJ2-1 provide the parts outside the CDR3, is DAGVTQSPTHLIKTRGQQVTLRCSPISGHKSVSWYQQVLGQGPQFIFQYYEKEERGRGNFPDRFSARQFPNYSSELNVNALLLGDSALYLCASSLSVSSYNEQFFGPGTRLTVL.

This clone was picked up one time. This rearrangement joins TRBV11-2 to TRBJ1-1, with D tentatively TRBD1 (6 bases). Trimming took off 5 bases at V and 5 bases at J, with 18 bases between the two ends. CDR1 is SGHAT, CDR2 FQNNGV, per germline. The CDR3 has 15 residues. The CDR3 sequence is CASSPSSVGQTEAFF. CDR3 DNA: TGTGCCAGCAGCCCGTCGAGCGTCGGACAGACTGAAGCTTTCTTT. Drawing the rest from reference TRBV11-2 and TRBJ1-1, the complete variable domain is EAGVAQSPRYKIIEKRQSVAFWCNPISGHATLYWYQQILGQGPKLLIQFQNNGVVDDSQLPKDRFSAERLKGVDSTLKIQPAKLEDSAVYLCASSPSSVGQTEAFFGQGTRLTVV.

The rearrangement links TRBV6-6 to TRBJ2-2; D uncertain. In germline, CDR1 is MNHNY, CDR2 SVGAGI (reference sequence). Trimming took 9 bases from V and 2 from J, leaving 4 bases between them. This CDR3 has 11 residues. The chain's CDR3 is CASVNTGELFF. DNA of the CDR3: TGTGCCAGTGTTAACACCGGGGAGCTGTTTTTT.

In DNA form, the CDR3 reads TGTGCCAGCAGCCGAAGACTAGCGGGAGGGGGTGAGCAGTTCTTC. Translated, it gives CASSRRLAGGGEQFF. The chain is built from TRBV9 and TRBJ2-1; 14 bases match TRBD2. V lost 4 bases and J lost 9; bases outside the gene matches: 6. Germline V gene lookup returns CDR1 SGDLS and CDR2 YYNGEE. CDR3 length: 15 residues.

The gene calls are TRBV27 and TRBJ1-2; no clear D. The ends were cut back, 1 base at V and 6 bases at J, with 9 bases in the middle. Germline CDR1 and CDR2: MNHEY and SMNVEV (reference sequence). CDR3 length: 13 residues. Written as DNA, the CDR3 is TGTGCCAGCAGTTTATACGTAAAGGATGGCTACACCTTC. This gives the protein CASSLYVKDGYTF.

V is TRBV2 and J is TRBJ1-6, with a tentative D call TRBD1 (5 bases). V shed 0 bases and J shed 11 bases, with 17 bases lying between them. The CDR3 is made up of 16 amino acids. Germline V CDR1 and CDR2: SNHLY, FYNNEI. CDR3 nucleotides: TGTGCCAGCAGTGAAGCGCTGGGGGGAACCTGGACACCCCTCCACTTT. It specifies CASSEALGGTWTPLHF. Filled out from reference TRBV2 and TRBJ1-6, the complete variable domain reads EPEVTQTPSHQVTQMGQEVILRCVPISNHLYFYWYRQILGQKVEFLVSFYNNEISEKSEIFDDQFSVERPDGSNFTLKIRSTKLEDSAMYFCASSEALGGTWTPLHFGNGTRLTVT.

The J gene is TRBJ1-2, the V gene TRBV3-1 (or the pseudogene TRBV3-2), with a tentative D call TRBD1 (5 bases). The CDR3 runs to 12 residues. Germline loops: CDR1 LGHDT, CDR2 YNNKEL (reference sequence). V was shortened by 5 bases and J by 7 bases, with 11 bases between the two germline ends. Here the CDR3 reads CASSTTVSGYTF. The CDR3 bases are TGTGCCAGCAGCACGACAGTTAGTGGCTACACCTTC.

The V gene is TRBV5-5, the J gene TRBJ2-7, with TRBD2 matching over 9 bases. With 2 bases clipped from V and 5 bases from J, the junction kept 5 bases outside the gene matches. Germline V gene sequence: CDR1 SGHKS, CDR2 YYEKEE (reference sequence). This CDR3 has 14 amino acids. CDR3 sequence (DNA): TGTGCCAGCAGCTTTATAGCGGGAGACCACGAGCAGTACTTC. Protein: CASSFIAGDHEQYF.

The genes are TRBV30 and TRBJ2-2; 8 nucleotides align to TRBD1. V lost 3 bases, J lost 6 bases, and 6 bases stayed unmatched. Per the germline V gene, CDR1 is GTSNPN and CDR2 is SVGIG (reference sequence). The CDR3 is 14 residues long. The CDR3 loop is CAWSRGQGAGELFF. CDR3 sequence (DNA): TGTGCCTGGAGCAGAGGACAGGGAGCCGGGGAGCTGTTTTTT.

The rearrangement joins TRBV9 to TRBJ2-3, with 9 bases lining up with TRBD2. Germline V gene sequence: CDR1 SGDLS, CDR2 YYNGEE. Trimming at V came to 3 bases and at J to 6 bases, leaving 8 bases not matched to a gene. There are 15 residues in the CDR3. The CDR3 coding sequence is TGTGCCAGCAGCGAGAGTAGCGGGAGTGGGGATACGCAGTATTTT. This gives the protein CASSESSGSGDTQYF.

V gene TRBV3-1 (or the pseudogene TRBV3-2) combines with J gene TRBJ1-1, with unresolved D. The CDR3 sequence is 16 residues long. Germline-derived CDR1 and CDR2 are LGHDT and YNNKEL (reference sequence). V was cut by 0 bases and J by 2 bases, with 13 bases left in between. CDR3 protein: CASSQDREFINTEAFF. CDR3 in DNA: TGTGCCAGCAGCCAAGATAGGGAGTTTATCAACACTGAAGCTTTCTTT.

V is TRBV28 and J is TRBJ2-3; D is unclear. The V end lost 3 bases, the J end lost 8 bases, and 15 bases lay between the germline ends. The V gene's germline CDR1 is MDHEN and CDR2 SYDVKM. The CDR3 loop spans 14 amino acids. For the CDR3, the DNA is TGTGCCAGCAGTTTGGAGCTGGGGAAGGGTACGCAGTATTTT. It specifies CASSLELGKGTQYF.

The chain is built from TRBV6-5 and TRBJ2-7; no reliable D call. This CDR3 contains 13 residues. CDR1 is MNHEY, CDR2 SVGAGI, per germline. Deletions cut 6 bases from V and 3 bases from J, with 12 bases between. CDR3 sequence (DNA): TGTGCCAGCAGAAACACAGAGTTCTACGAGCAGTACTTC. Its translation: CASRNTEFYEQYF.